Only a few counts were recorded for the clone carrying this T cell receptor beta chain. The target antigen is unknown. These data belong to a study of T cell repertoires in cytomegalovirus infection. Across the study: Used in the study were CMV epitopes, some recently identified and HLA-C-restricted, others well-studied and HLA-B-restricted. Through public TCR beta signatures, both CMV infection and matching HLA type were indicated. Study-wide points: Summed frequency of public TCR beta families distinguished CMV carriers with the relevant HLA. HLA-C-restricted CMV clonotypes gave the most frequent clonotype in two of eight donors.

V was shortened by 6 bases and J by 9 bases, with 15 bases between the two germline ends. This CDR3 spans 14 amino acids. Per the germline V gene, CDR1 is MNHEY and CDR2 is SMNVEV (reference sequence). TCRdb ran MiXCR on the reads and lists one entry per CDR3 protein. The table has hundreds of thousands of distinct CDR3 sequences, under 55% seen once. The TCR sequence derives from a human donor in good health (CMV status not recorded). Some clones in this sample may be carry-over from other donors' samples. The J gene is TRBJ1-6, the V gene TRBV27; no firm D call. The specimen comprised cultured PBMCs, sampled from culture after CMV antigen stimulation. CDR3 bases: TGTGCCAGCAGCCCGGGATTTGCCACTTCACCCCTCCACTTT. It encodes CASSPGFATSPLHF.